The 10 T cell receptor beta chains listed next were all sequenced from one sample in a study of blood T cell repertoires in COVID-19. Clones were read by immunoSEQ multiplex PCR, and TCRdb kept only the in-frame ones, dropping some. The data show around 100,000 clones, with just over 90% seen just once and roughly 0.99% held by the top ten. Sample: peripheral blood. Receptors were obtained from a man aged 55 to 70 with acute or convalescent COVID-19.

The CDR3 is CASSRGQSSGNTIYF. The CDR3 coding sequence is TGCGCCAGCAGCCGAGGTCAGAGCTCTGGAAACACCATATATTTT. The rearrangement joins TRBV4-1 to TRBJ1-3, with unresolved D. Trimming cost V 4 bases and J 0 bases, with 10 bases left between them. The CDR3 is 15 amino acids. The germline V gene encodes CDR1 MGHRA and CDR2 YSYEKL.

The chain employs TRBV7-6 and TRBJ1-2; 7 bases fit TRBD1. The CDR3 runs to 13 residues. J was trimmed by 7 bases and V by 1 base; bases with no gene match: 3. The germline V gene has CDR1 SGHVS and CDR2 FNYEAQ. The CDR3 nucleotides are TGTGCCAGCAGCTTAGGACAGGGTGCTGGCTACACCTTC. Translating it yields CASSLGQGAGYTF.

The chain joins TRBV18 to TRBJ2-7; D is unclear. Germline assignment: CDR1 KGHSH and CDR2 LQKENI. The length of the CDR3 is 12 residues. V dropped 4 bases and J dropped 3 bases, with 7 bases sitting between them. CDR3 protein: CASSRSGYEQYF. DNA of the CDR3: TGTGCCAGCTCACGGTCGGGCTACGAGCAGTACTTC.

The CDR3 protein is CASSPQLAGAEQFF. The DNA of the CDR3 is TGTGCCAGCAGCCCCCAGCTAGCGGGGGCTGAGCAGTTCTTC. The genes are TRBV7-9 and TRBJ2-1; the match to TRBD2 covers 10 bases. The CDR3 totals 14 residues. CDR1 is SEHNR, CDR2 FQNEAQ, per germline (reference sequence). V shed 5 bases, J shed 9 bases, and the junction held 7 bases outside the gene matches. The full variable domain, in which reference TRBV7-9 and TRBJ2-1 provide the parts outside the CDR3, is DTGVSQNPRHKITKRGQNVTFRCDPISEHNRLYWYRQTLGQGPEFLTYFQNEAQLEKSRLLSDRFSAERPKGSFSTLEIQRTEQGDSAMYLCASSPQLAGAEQFFGPGTRLTVL.

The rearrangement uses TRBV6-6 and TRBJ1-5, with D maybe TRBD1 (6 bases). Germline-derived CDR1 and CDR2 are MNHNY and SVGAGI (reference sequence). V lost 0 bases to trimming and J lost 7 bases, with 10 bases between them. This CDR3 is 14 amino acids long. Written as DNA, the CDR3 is TGTGCCAGCAGTTACTCGAGCAGGGGACAGCCCCAGCATTTT. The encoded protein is CASSYSSRGQPQHF.

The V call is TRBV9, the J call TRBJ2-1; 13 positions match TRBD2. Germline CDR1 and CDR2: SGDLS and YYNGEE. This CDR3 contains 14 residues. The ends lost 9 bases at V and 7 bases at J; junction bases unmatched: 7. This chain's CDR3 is CATGGGLAGNEQFF. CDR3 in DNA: TGTGCCACCGGAGGGGGACTAGCGGGAAATGAGCAGTTCTTC.

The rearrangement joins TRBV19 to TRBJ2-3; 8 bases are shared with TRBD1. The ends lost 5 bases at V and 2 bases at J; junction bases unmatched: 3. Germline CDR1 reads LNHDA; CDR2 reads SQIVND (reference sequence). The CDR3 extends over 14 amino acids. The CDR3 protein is CASSDRGATDTQYF. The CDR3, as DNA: TGTGCCAGTAGTGACAGGGGCGCCACAGATACGCAGTATTTT.

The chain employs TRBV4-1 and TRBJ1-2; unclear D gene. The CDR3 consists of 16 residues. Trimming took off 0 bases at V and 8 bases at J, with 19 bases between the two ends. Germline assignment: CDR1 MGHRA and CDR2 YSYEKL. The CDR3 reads CASSQEGGQDGWGYTF. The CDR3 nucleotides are TGCGCCAGCAGCCAAGAAGGCGGGCAGGACGGCTGGGGCTACACCTTC.

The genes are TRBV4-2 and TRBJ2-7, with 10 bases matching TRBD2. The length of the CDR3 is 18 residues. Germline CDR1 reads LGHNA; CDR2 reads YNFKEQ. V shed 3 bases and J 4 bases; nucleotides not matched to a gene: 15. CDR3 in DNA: TGTGCCAGCAGCCAGTCGCTAGCGGGAGCCTTCCCTGGGTACGAGCAGTACTTC. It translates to CASSQSLAGAFPGYEQYF.

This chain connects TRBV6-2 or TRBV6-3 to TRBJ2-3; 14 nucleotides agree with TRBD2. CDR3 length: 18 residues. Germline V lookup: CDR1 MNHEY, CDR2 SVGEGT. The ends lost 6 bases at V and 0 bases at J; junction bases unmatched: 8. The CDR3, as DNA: TGTGCCAGCAGCCGCGGGACTAGCGGGAGTGGGAGCACAGATACGCAGTATTTT. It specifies CASSRGTSGSGSTDTQYF.